This T cell receptor (beta chain) was observed in a study of blood T cell repertoires in COVID-19 (dated by TCRdb to about 2020). In the study overall: Collaborator samples came from the United States, Italy and Spain and covered acute and convalescent phases of COVID-19. The prospective study material was composed of cDNA or gDNA derived from T cells, B-cell-depleted T cells, or PBMCs. Subjects who had been exposed to COVID-19, were actively infected with it, or had recovered from it provided the deeply sampled blood TCRbeta repertoires that made up the dataset. A freely available public database, intended as a resource for researchers studying the immune response to SARS-CoV-2, is where the repertoires were released. Samples were obtained from the ongoing ImmuneRACE study (first 160 participants) and from about 1,300 subjects provided by 6 global collaborators. A de-identified subject ID, COVID-19 status, age in years and sex were almost always included in the sample metadata. Where available, HLA class I and class II types were taken from metadata supplied by the sample provider and were not determined by assay-based typing.

This clone has a handful of counts. The antigen it binds to is not known. The input lacks base qualities; no much larger clone sits a single base away. The germline V end is reduced by 1 base and the J end by 7 bases; junction bases left unmatched: 5. The CDR3 covers 14 residues, taking in both the cysteine and the phenylalanine. Just the 42-base CDR3 DNA is kept, in frame starting at base 1. The germline V gene provides CDR1 SGHAT and CDR2 FQNNGV. Participants in the prospective study were aged roughly 18 to 100 years, lived in some 24 United States geographic areas, and enrolled through a virtual design. In the prospective study, participants were assigned to cohorts based on the clinical history participants reported in a screening survey and a study questionnaire. ImmuneRACE Cohort 3 recovered participants were defined by two consecutive negative NP/OP PCR tests, healthcare professional clearance, or symptom resolution. Each participant in the prospective study had whole blood, serum and a nasopharyngeal or oropharyngeal swab collected by mobile phlebotomists. Participants in the prospective study had the option to provide additional blood draws and questionnaires over a roughly 2-month period. Before DNA extraction, blood samples from the prospective study were shipped at room temperature or frozen.

The immunoSEQ Assay, a bias-controlled multiplex PCR, was used to amplify TCRbeta CDR3 regions from genomic DNA. Regarding the original processing steps: Nucleated cell counts per sample were estimated from amplification of reference gene primers within the assay. To quantify the absolute abundance of each unique TCRbeta CDR3 rearrangement, sequence reads were collapsed and filtered. For each sample, productive Simpson clonality was calculated as the square root of Simpson's diversity index across productive rearrangements. TCRdb mirrors the immuneACCESS table, restricted to in-frame sequences. Some clones are absent from its copies; in checked studies, under half trace to an unresolved V gene, and the reason for the others is unknown. That table supplies the V and J calls and clone size; D and trimming were determined from the DNA. Present in this sample are around 480,000 clones, 87% of which were seen just once. The top ten constitute 0.7% of the sample.

The study at large found these results: The quantity of clinical and demographic metadata differed by source and by participant and was supplied without curation.

The specimen was PBMCs or T cells enriched from blood (not recorded which). This chain joins TRBV11-2 to TRBJ1-1; TRBD1 aligns with 8 central bases. This receptor was identified in a woman in her late teens or twenties who had recovered from COVID-19. The bases are TGTGCCAGCAGCTTAGGGGGGACAGGCCGTGAAGCTTTCTTT. It encodes CASSLGGTGREAFF. Full variable domain (CDR3 extended with the reference TRBV11-2 and TRBJ1-1 proteins): EAGVAQSPRYKIIEKRQSVAFWCNPISGHATLYWYQQILGQGPKLLIQFQNNGVVDDSQLPKDRFSAERLKGVDSTLKIQPAKLEDSAVYLCASSLGGTGREAFFGQGTRLTVV.